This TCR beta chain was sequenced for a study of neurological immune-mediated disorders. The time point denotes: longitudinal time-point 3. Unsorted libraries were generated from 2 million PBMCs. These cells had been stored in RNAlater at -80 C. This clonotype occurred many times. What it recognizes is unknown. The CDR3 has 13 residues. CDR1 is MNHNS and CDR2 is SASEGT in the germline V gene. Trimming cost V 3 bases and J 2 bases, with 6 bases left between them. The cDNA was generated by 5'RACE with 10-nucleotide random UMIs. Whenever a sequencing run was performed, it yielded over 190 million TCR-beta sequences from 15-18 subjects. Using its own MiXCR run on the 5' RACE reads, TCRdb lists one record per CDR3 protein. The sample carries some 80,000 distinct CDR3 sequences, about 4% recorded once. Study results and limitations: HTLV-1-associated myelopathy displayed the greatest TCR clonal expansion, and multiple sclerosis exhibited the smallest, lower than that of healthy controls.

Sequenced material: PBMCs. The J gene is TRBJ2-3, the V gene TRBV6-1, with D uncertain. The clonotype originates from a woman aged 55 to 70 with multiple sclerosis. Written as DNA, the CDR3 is TGTGCCAGCAGTGAGGGTTACACAGATACGCAGTATTTT. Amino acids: CASSEGYTDTQYF.